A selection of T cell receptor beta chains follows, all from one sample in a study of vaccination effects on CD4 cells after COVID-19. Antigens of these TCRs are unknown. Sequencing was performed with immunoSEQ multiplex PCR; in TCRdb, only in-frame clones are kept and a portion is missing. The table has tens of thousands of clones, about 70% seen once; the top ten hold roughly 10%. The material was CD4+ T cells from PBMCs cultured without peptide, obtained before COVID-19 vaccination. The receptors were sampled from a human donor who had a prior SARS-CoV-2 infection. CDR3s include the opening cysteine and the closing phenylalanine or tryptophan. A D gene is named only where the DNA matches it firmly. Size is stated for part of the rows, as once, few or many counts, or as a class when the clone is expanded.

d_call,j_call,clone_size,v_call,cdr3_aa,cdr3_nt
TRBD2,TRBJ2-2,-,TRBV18,CASSPNTGGGELFF,TGTGCCAGCTCACCTAATACGGGAGGCGGGGAGCTGTTTTTT
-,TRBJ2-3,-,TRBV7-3,CASSRSITSTDTQYF,TGTGCCAGCAGCCGTAGTATAACTAGCACAGATACGCAGTATTTT
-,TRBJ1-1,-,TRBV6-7,CASTPGDTRTDLGEAFF,TGTGCCAGCACCCCTGGGGACACACGAACAGACTTAGGTGAAGCTTTCTTT
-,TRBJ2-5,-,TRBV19,CASSGTHQETQYF,TGTGCCAGTAGTGGGACGCATCAAGAGACCCAGTACTTC
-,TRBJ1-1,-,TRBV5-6,CASSFLQVTEAFF,TGTGCCAGCAGCTTTTTACAGGTCACTGAAGCTTTCTTT
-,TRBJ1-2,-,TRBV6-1,CASSEVMFGGAYYGYTF,TGTGCCAGCAGTGAAGTTATGTTTGGAGGAGCCTACTATGGCTACACCTTC
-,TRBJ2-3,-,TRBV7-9,CASSPRGAPGTQYF,TGTGCCAGCAGCCCGAGAGGGGCCCCGGGGACGCAGTATTTT
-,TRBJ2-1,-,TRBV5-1,CASSLQGINEQFF,TGCGCCAGCAGCTTACAGGGAATAAATGAGCAGTTCTTC
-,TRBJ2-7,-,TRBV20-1,CSASRRGTYEQYF,TGCAGTGCTAGTCGACGGGGGACCTACGAGCAGTACTTC
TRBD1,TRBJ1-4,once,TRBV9,CASSTPTGATNEKLFF,TGTGCCAGCAGCACCCCGACAGGGGCAACTAATGAAAAACTGTTTTTT
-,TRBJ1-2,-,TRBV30,CACRLRGGYGYTF,TGTGCCTGCAGGCTGAGGGGCGGCTATGGCTACACCTTC
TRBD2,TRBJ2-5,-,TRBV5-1,CASSLTSGRETQYF,TGCGCCAGCAGCTTGACTAGCGGGAGGGAGACCCAGTACTTC
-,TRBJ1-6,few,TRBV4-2,CASSLKRDDSPLHF,TGTGCCAGCAGCCTAAAGAGGGACGATTCACCCCTCCACTTT
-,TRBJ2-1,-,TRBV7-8,CASSPNNYEQFF,TGTGCCAGCAGCCCCAATAACTATGAGCAGTTCTTC
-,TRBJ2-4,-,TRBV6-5,CASSFSRRSTKNIQYF,TGTGCCAGCAGTTTCAGTAGGAGGTCAACCAAAAACATTCAGTACTTC
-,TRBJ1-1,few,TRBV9,CASSVDGGSRAFF,TGTGCCAGCAGCGTAGATGGGGGGTCGCGGGCTTTCTTT
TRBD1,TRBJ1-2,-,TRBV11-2,CASSLGFDWTGGFGYTF,TGTGCCAGCAGCTTAGGATTCGATTGGACAGGGGGTTTCGGCTACACCTTC
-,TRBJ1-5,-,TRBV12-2,CASRLAPSCNQPQHF,TGTGCAAGTCGCTTAGCGCCGTCTTGCAATCAGCCCCAGCATTTT
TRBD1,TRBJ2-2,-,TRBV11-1,CASSLKDRATGELFF,TGTGCCAGCAGCTTGAAGGACAGGGCCACCGGGGAGCTGTTTTTT
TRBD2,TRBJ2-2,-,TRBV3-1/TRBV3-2,CASSQVSGRVNTGELFF,TGTGCCAGCAGCCAAGTAAGCGGGAGGGTGAACACCGGGGAGCTGTTTTTT
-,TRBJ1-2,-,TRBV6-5,CASSSRDLRGYTF,TGTGCCAGCTCCTCTAGGGACTTGCGTGGCTACACCTTC
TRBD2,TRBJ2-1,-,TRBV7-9,CASSLKESGLAGGLFF,TGTGCCAGCAGCTTGAAGGAATCGGGACTAGCGGGAGGTTTGTTCTTC
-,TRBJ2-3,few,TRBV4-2,CASSPLMPTSTDTQYF,TGTGCCAGCAGCCCCTTGATGCCTACTAGCACAGATACGCAGTATTTT
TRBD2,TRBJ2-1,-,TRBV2,CASRTSVNNEQFF,TGTGCCAGCAGGACTAGCGTCAACAATGAGCAGTTCTTC
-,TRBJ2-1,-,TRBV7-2,CASSRLTNNEQFF,TGTGCCAGCAGCCGCCTCACTAACAATGAGCAGTTCTTC
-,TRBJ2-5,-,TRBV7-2,CASSQQAAEETQYF,TGTGCCAGCAGCCAGCAAGCGGCTGAAGAGACCCAGTACTTC
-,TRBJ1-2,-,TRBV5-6,CASSFRTSVVRYGYTF,TGTGCCAGCAGCTTCAGGACGTCCGTGGTCCGCTATGGCTACACCTTC
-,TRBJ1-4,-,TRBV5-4,CASRRDGGNEKLFF,TGTGCCAGCAGGCGGGACGGGGGGAATGAAAAACTGTTTTTT
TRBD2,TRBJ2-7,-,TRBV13,CASSRAGTRAYEQYF,TGTGCCAGCAGCAGGGCGGGGACTAGGGCCTACGAGCAGTACTTC
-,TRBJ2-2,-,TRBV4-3,CASSQDLGVGGNTGELFF,TGCGCCAGCAGCCAAGATCTCGGGGTGGGAGGGAACACCGGGGAGCTGTTTTTT
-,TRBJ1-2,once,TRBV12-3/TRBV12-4,CASSFSNYGYTF,TGTGCCAGCAGTTTTTCTAACTATGGCTACACCTTC
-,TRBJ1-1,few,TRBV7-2,CASSSQGNTEAFF,TGTGCCAGCAGCTCACAGGGGAACACTGAAGCTTTCTTT